A selection of T cell receptor beta chains follows, all from one sample in a study of T-cell reconstitution after alpha-beta-depleted transplantation in children. TCRdb used MiXCR to reprocess the PCR reads, holding one entry per CDR3 protein. The data contain 200,000 to 250,000 distinct CDR3 sequences, 11% of them seen just once; the ten biggest clones take up roughly 27%. This material consisted of PBMCs, taken before TCRalphabeta/CD19-depleted stem cell transplant. The receptor source for this set is a child less than two years old with acute myeloid leukemia, due to receive a stem cell transplant. Each CDR3 is given with its conserved first and last residue. Fields, in order: V gene, clone size, J gene, D gene, CDR3 length, CDR3 protein, CDR3 DNA. D genes are given only for firm matches. Only some rows state a clone size, as once, few, many or a class for expanded clones.

V gene: TRBV7-3; clone size: many; J gene: TRBJ1-1; D gene: -; CDR3 length: 14; CDR3 protein: CASSPTGQYTEAFF; CDR3 DNA: TGTGCCAGCAGCCCAACTGGACAGTACACTGAAGCTTTCTTT
V gene: TRBV4-1; clone size: -; J gene: TRBJ2-2; D gene: -; CDR3 length: 15; CDR3 protein: CASSQVADSAGELFF; CDR3 DNA: TGCGCCAGCAGCCAAGTCGCTGATTCGGCCGGGGAGCTGTTTTTT
V gene: TRBV4-3; clone size: many; J gene: TRBJ1-5; D gene: -; CDR3 length: 13; CDR3 protein: CASSQVAGQPQHF; CDR3 DNA: TGCGCCAGCAGCCAAGTGGCTGGACAGCCCCAGCATTTT
V gene: TRBV12-5; clone size: -; J gene: TRBJ2-3; D gene: -; CDR3 length: 16; CDR3 protein: CASGLVLGGATDTQYF; CDR3 DNA: TGTGCTAGTGGTTTGGTACTTGGGGGGGCAACAGATACGCAGTATTTT
V gene: TRBV12-3/TRBV12-4; clone size: many; J gene: TRBJ2-3; D gene: TRBD2; CDR3 length: 15; CDR3 protein: CASSLTSGSTDTQYF; CDR3 DNA: TGTGCCAGCAGTTTGACTAGCGGGAGCACAGATACGCAGTATTTT
V gene: TRBV5-1; clone size: many; J gene: TRBJ2-1; D gene: -; CDR3 length: 12; CDR3 protein: CASGGPWNEQFF; CDR3 DNA: TGCGCCAGCGGAGGGCCGTGGAATGAGCAGTTCTTC
V gene: TRBV12-3/TRBV12-4; clone size: many; J gene: TRBJ1-6; D gene: TRBD1; CDR3 length: 14; CDR3 protein: CASSSGTDNSPLHF; CDR3 DNA: TGTGCCAGCAGTTCGGGGACAGATAATTCACCCCTCCACTTT
V gene: TRBV14; clone size: -; J gene: TRBJ1-6; D gene: -; CDR3 length: 12; CDR3 protein: CASSQDLSPLHF; CDR3 DNA: TGTGCCAGCAGCCAAGATCTTTCACCCCTCCACTTT
V gene: TRBV29-1; clone size: many; J gene: TRBJ2-5; D gene: -; CDR3 length: 9; CDR3 protein: CSVGVTQYF; CDR3 DNA: TGCAGCGTTGGCGTGACCCAGTACTTC
V gene: TRBV10-1; clone size: few; J gene: TRBJ2-5; D gene: -; CDR3 length: 14; CDR3 protein: CASSESGARETQYF; CDR3 DNA: TGCGCCAGCAGTGAGTCAGGAGCGAGAGAGACCCAGTACTTC
V gene: TRBV9; clone size: -; J gene: TRBJ2-5; D gene: -; CDR3 length: 14; CDR3 protein: CASSVAAIGETQYF; CDR3 DNA: TGTGCCAGCAGCGTAGCGGCAATTGGGGAGACCCAGTACTTC
V gene: TRBV12-3/TRBV12-4; clone size: many; J gene: TRBJ1-1; D gene: TRBD1; CDR3 length: 14; CDR3 protein: CASSPGQANTEAFF; CDR3 DNA: TGTGCCAGCAGTCCGGGACAGGCTAACACTGAAGCTTTCTTT
V gene: TRBV5-1; clone size: many; J gene: TRBJ2-1; D gene: -; CDR3 length: 14; CDR3 protein: CASSSVRSYNEQFF; CDR3 DNA: TGCGCCAGCAGCTCCGTGCGGAGCTACAATGAGCAGTTCTTC
V gene: TRBV5-1; clone size: many; J gene: TRBJ1-2; D gene: -; CDR3 length: 15; CDR3 protein: CASRWTSQQDYGYTF; CDR3 DNA: TGCGCCAGCAGGTGGACGTCGCAGCAAGACTATGGCTACACCTTC
V gene: TRBV7-2; clone size: many; J gene: TRBJ2-3; D gene: TRBD2; CDR3 length: 13; CDR3 protein: CASGTSGTDTQYF; CDR3 DNA: TGTGCCAGCGGGACTAGCGGCACAGATACGCAGTATTTT
V gene: TRBV5-1; clone size: -; J gene: TRBJ2-1; D gene: TRBD2; CDR3 length: 16; CDR3 protein: CASSGAGFRGGFEQFF; CDR3 DNA: TGCGCCAGCAGTGGGGCAGGATTCCGGGGGGGCTTTGAGCAGTTCTTC
V gene: TRBV3-1; clone size: many; J gene: TRBJ1-1; D gene: TRBD1; CDR3 length: 17; CDR3 protein: CASAQRGQGIGGTEAFF; CDR3 DNA: TGTGCCAGCGCCCAAAGGGGACAGGGTATCGGGGGCACTGAAGCTTTCTTT
V gene: TRBV7-2; clone size: many; J gene: TRBJ1-2; D gene: -; CDR3 length: 17; CDR3 protein: CASSFIIRGTGNYGYTF; CDR3 DNA: TGTGCCAGCAGCTTTATTATCCGGGGTACCGGAAACTATGGCTACACCTTC
V gene: TRBV5-6; clone size: many; J gene: TRBJ1-5; D gene: -; CDR3 length: 14; CDR3 protein: CASTLGTSNQPQHF; CDR3 DNA: TGTGCCAGCACCCTGGGAACGAGCAATCAGCCCCAGCATTTT
V gene: TRBV20-1; clone size: many; J gene: TRBJ2-2; D gene: -; CDR3 length: 12; CDR3 protein: CSAAHRTGELFF; CDR3 DNA: TGCAGTGCCGCGCATAGAACCGGGGAGCTGTTTTTT
V gene: TRBV27; clone size: few; J gene: TRBJ1-4; D gene: TRBD1; CDR3 length: 14; CDR3 protein: CASSSGGANEKLFF; CDR3 DNA: TGTGCCAGCAGCTCAGGGGGGGCTAATGAAAAACTGTTTTTT
V gene: TRBV19; clone size: few; J gene: TRBJ1-2; D gene: -; CDR3 length: 16; CDR3 protein: CASSAAGRGSNYGYTF; CDR3 DNA: TGTGCCAGTAGTGCCGCCGGCAGGGGAAGTAACTATGGCTACACCTTC
V gene: TRBV5-1; clone size: many; J gene: TRBJ2-1; D gene: TRBD2; CDR3 length: 17; CDR3 protein: CASSDAPSGGGPDEQFF; CDR3 DNA: TGCGCCAGCAGCGACGCTCCTTCTGGGGGAGGGCCGGATGAGCAGTTCTTC
V gene: TRBV20-1; clone size: many; J gene: TRBJ1-6; D gene: -; CDR3 length: 15; CDR3 protein: CSARGRPGEDSPLHF; CDR3 DNA: TGCAGTGCTAGAGGAAGGCCCGGGGAGGATTCACCCCTCCACTTT
V gene: TRBV7-2; clone size: many; J gene: TRBJ2-2; D gene: TRBD2; CDR3 length: 17; CDR3 protein: CASSFWSGRAGAGELFF; CDR3 DNA: TGTGCCAGCAGCTTTTGGTCCGGGAGGGCCGGAGCCGGGGAGCTGTTTTTT
V gene: TRBV6-6; clone size: many; J gene: TRBJ1-2; D gene: -; CDR3 length: 11; CDR3 protein: CASSFLYGYTF; CDR3 DNA: TGTGCCAGCAGTTTTCTCTATGGCTACACCTTC
V gene: TRBV6-5; clone size: many; J gene: TRBJ2-6; D gene: -; CDR3 length: 16; CDR3 protein: CASSFLPGAGANVLTF; CDR3 DNA: TGTGCCAGCAGTTTCCTCCCCGGGGCTGGGGCCAACGTCCTGACTTTC
V gene: TRBV2; clone size: many; J gene: TRBJ1-4; D gene: TRBD1; CDR3 length: 14; CDR3 protein: CASSVEGAGEKLFF; CDR3 DNA: TGTGCCAGCAGTGTAGAGGGGGCAGGTGAAAAACTGTTTTTT
V gene: TRBV12-3/TRBV12-4; clone size: few; J gene: TRBJ1-1; D gene: -; CDR3 length: 9; CDR3 protein: CASSFPAFF; CDR3 DNA: TGTGCCAGCAGTTTCCCCGCTTTCTTT
V gene: TRBV20-1; clone size: many; J gene: TRBJ2-7; D gene: TRBD2; CDR3 length: 13; CDR3 protein: CSARDAGVFEQYF; CDR3 DNA: TGCAGTGCTAGAGATGCGGGGGTTTTCGAGCAGTACTTC
V gene: TRBV20-1; clone size: many; J gene: TRBJ1-2; D gene: -; CDR3 length: 15; CDR3 protein: CSARDFRGDNYGYTF; CDR3 DNA: TGCAGTGCTAGAGATTTTAGGGGGGACAACTATGGCTACACCTTC
V gene: TRBV7-2; clone size: many; J gene: TRBJ1-1; D gene: -; CDR3 length: 15; CDR3 protein: CASSLQLGEGTEAFF; CDR3 DNA: TGTGCCAGCAGCTTACAGCTGGGGGAGGGCACTGAAGCTTTCTTT
V gene: TRBV27; clone size: many; J gene: TRBJ2-5; D gene: -; CDR3 length: 17; CDR3 protein: CASSLRGSGIYQETQYF; CDR3 DNA: TGTGCCAGCAGTTTGAGAGGCAGCGGCATATACCAAGAGACCCAGTACTTC
V gene: TRBV6-2/TRBV6-3; clone size: many; J gene: TRBJ2-1; D gene: TRBD2; CDR3 length: 15; CDR3 protein: CASSPTLAGGSEQFF; CDR3 DNA: TGTGCCAGCAGCCCTACTCTAGCGGGAGGGTCTGAGCAGTTCTTC
V gene: TRBV5-6; clone size: many; J gene: TRBJ2-7; D gene: -; CDR3 length: 14; CDR3 protein: CASSGGPAGYEQYF; CDR3 DNA: TGTGCCAGCAGCGGGGGCCCGGCGGGGTACGAGCAGTACTTC
V gene: TRBV29-1; clone size: many; J gene: TRBJ2-7; D gene: -; CDR3 length: 11; CDR3 protein: CSVARAHEQYF; CDR3 DNA: TGCAGCGTTGCCCGGGCCCACGAGCAGTACTTC
V gene: TRBV2; clone size: many; J gene: TRBJ2-1; D gene: TRBD2; CDR3 length: 16; CDR3 protein: CASSEAGLAELDEQFF; CDR3 DNA: TGTGCCAGCAGTGAAGCTGGGCTAGCGGAGCTGGATGAGCAGTTCTTC
V gene: TRBV7-2; clone size: many; J gene: TRBJ2-7; D gene: TRBD2; CDR3 length: 14; CDR3 protein: CASRSGLATYEQYF; CDR3 DNA: TGTGCCAGCAGGTCGGGACTAGCGACCTACGAGCAGTACTTC
V gene: TRBV6-2/TRBV6-3; clone size: many; J gene: TRBJ2-1; D gene: -; CDR3 length: 13; CDR3 protein: CASSSYVYNEQFF; CDR3 DNA: TGTGCCAGCAGTTCCTACGTATACAATGAGCAGTTCTTC
V gene: TRBV14; clone size: many; J gene: TRBJ1-6; D gene: TRBD1; CDR3 length: 16; CDR3 protein: CASSRETGGRNSPLHF; CDR3 DNA: TGTGCCAGCAGCCGCGAGACAGGGGGAAGAAATTCACCCCTCCACTTT
V gene: TRBV28; clone size: few; J gene: TRBJ2-1; D gene: -; CDR3 length: 16; CDR3 protein: CASSFDLGALYNEQFF; CDR3 DNA: TGTGCCAGCAGTTTCGACCTTGGGGCACTATACAATGAGCAGTTCTTC
V gene: TRBV20-1; clone size: -; J gene: TRBJ2-3; D gene: TRBD2; CDR3 length: 17; CDR3 protein: CSASKRGREGPSDTQYF; CDR3 DNA: TGCAGTGCTAGTAAAAGGGGTAGGGAGGGCCCTTCAGATACGCAGTATTTT
V gene: TRBV24-1; clone size: many; J gene: TRBJ2-1; D gene: -; CDR3 length: 16; CDR3 protein: CATSPPPGVPMNEQFF; CDR3 DNA: TGTGCCACCAGCCCCCCCCCGGGAGTACCAATGAATGAGCAGTTCTTC
V gene: TRBV18; clone size: many; J gene: TRBJ2-3; D gene: -; CDR3 length: 15; CDR3 protein: CASSGAGLRTDTQYF; CDR3 DNA: TGTGCCAGCTCAGGGGCGGGACTCCGCACAGATACGCAGTATTTT
V gene: TRBV7-9; clone size: few; J gene: TRBJ1-1; D gene: -; CDR3 length: 12; CDR3 protein: CASSRPNTEAFF; CDR3 DNA: TGTGCCAGCAGCCGTCCGAACACTGAAGCTTTCTTT
V gene: TRBV2; clone size: many; J gene: TRBJ2-3; D gene: -; CDR3 length: 13; CDR3 protein: CASRGRWIDTQYF; CDR3 DNA: TGTGCCAGCAGGGGAAGGTGGATAGATACGCAGTATTTT